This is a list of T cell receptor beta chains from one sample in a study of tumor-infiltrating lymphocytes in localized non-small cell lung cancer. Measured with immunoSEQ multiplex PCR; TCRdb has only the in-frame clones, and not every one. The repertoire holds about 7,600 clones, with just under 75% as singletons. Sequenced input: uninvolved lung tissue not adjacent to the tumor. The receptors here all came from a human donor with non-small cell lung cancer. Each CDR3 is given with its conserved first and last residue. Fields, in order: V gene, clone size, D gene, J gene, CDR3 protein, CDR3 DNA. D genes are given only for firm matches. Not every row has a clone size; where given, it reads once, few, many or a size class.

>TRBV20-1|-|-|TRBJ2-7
CSAGLVHEQYF
TGCAGTGCCGGACTCGTCCACGAGCAGTACTTC
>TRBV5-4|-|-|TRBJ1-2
CASSLDRVPYGYTF
TGTGCCAGCAGCTTGGACAGGGTCCCCTATGGCTACACCTTC
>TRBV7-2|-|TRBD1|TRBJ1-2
CASSSLGQGAQGYTF
TGTGCCAGCAGTTCTTTGGGACAGGGGGCGCAAGGCTACACCTTC
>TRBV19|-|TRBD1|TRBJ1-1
CASSGWGQGGFEAFF
TGTGCCAGTAGTGGATGGGGACAGGGAGGTTTTGAAGCTTTCTTT
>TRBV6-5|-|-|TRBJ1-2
CASSSPGRNYGYTF
TGTGCCAGCAGTTCCCCGGGGCGAAACTATGGCTACACCTTC
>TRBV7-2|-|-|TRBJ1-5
CASSAGTRTLSNQPQHF
TGTGCCAGCAGCGCCGGGACACGTACCCTTAGCAATCAGCCCCAGCATTTT
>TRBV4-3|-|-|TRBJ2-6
CASSQDPGPSGANVLTF
TGCGCCAGCAGCCAAGATCCGGGACCTTCTGGGGCCAACGTCCTGACTTTC
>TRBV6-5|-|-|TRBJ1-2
CASSYGGTGSYGYTF
TGTGCCAGCTCGTACGGTGGCACAGGGTCATATGGCTACACCTTC
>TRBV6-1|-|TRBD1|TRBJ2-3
CASSLRGQIDTQYF
TGTGCCAGCAGTCTCAGGGGGCAAATAGATACGCAGTATTTT
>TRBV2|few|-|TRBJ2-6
CASSDYSGANVLTF
TGTGCCAGCAGTGACTACTCTGGGGCCAACGTCCTGACTTTC
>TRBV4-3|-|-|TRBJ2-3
CASSQGSGRLHTDTQYF
TGCGCCAGCAGCCAAGGGAGTGGACGACTGCACACAGATACGCAGTATTTT
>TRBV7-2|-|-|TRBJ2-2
CASSWDWRSGELFF
TGTGCCAGCAGCTGGGACTGGCGGTCCGGGGAGCTGTTTTTT
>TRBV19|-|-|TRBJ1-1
CASRQTDLIEAFF
TGTGCCAGTAGGCAAACAGACCTGATCGAGGCTTTCTTT
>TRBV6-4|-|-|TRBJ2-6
CASSDSTASGANVLTF
TGTGCCAGCAGTGACTCTACAGCCTCTGGGGCCAACGTCCTGACTTTC
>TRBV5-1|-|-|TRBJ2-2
CASRYTGELFF
TGCGCCAGCAGATACACCGGGGAGCTGTTTTTT
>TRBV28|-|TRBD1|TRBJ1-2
CASSPGQAGGYTF
TGTGCCAGCAGCCCCGGACAGGCGGGAGGCTACACCTTC
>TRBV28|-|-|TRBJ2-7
CASSSGPYEQYF
TGTGCCAGCAGTTCAGGGCCCTACGAGCAGTACTTC
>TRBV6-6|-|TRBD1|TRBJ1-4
CASSLTTGVNEKLFF
TGTGCCAGCAGTCTCACGACAGGGGTGAATGAAAAACTGTTTTTT
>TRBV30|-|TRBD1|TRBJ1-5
CAWDRGERNQPQHF
TGTGCCTGGGACAGGGGCGAACGCAATCAGCCCCAGCATTTT
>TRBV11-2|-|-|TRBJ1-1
CASSLAVGQGTEAFF
TGTGCCAGCAGCTTAGCCGTGGGGCAGGGCACTGAAGCTTTCTTT
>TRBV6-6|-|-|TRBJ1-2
CASSYSRDPRGYGYTF
TGTGCCAGCAGTTACTCGAGGGACCCCCGTGGTTATGGCTACACCTTC
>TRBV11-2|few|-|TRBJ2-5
CASSLAPSGETQYF
TGTGCCAGCAGCTTAGCGCCTAGTGGCGAGACCCAGTACTTC
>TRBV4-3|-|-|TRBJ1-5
CASSQMHGGGNQPQHF
TGCGCCAGCAGCCAAATGCACGGGGGTGGCAATCAGCCCCAGCATTTT
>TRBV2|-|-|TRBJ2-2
CASRGRPNTGELFF
TGTGCCAGCCGGGGGAGACCGAACACCGGGGAGCTGTTTTTT
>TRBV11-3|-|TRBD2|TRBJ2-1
CASSPTSALPYNEQFF
TGTGCCAGCAGCCCCACTAGCGCGCTGCCCTACAATGAGCAGTTCTTC
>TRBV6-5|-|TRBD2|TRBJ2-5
CASRGGLAFQETQYF
TGTGCCAGCAGGGGGGGACTAGCATTCCAAGAGACCCAGTACTTC
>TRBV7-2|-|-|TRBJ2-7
CASKAGGIYEQYF
TGTGCCAGCAAAGCCGGAGGAATCTACGAGCAGTACTTC
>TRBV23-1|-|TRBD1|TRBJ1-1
CASSHPGGVNTEAFF
TGCGCCAGCAGTCATCCAGGGGGGGTGAACACTGAAGCTTTCTTT
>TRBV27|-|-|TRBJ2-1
CASTALSSYNEQFF
TGTGCCAGCACTGCTCTTAGCTCCTACAATGAGCAGTTCTTC
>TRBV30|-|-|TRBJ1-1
CAWSRQGLTEAFF
TGTGCCTGGAGCCGCCAAGGACTTACTGAAGCTTTCTTT
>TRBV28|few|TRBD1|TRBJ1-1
CASSLDRLNTEAFF
TGTGCCAGCAGTTTGGACAGGCTGAACACTGAAGCTTTCTTT